Following are 14 T cell receptor beta chains from one sample sequenced in a study of cytomegalovirus exposure and HLA in healthy donors. The primer mix had 60 Vbeta and 13 Jbeta primers. TCRdb's table, derived via immunoSEQ multiplex PCR, lists solely in-frame clones and lacks some. In the table there are 150,000 to 250,000 clones, about four fifths of which are singletons. The sample was PBMCs. Every receptor here comes from a girl under 18 in good health and CMV-seropositive.

The V gene is TRBV2, the J gene TRBJ1-5; TRBD1 matches 8 bases. This CDR3 region has 14 residues. Germline V gene sequence: CDR1 SNHLY, CDR2 FYNNEI. J was trimmed by 4 bases and V by 7 bases; bases with no gene match: 6. The CDR3 sequence is CASIIDRGNQPQHF. Written as DNA, the CDR3 is TGTGCCAGCATTATAGACAGGGGAAATCAGCCCCAGCATTTT.

V usage is TRBV2 and J usage is TRBJ1-1; D is unresolved. V lost 8 bases to trimming and J lost 4 bases, with 8 bases between them. Germline V lookup: CDR1 SNHLY, CDR2 FYNNEI. The CDR3 spans 11 residues. The CDR3 sequence: CASGGITEAFF. Here the CDR3 DNA reads TGTGCCAGCGGAGGGATCACTGAAGCTTTCTTT.

This clone showed up just once. The gene calls are TRBV6-6 and TRBJ2-5, with 7 bases fitting TRBD1. There are 13 residues in the CDR3. Trimming took 6 bases from V and 2 from J; bases not matched to a gene: 3. The V gene's germline CDR1 is MNHNY and CDR2 SVGAGI (reference sequence). CDR3 protein: CASRGTVQETQYF. CDR3 bases: TGTGCCAGCAGGGGGACAGTTCAAGAGACCCAGTACTTC.

This clone was detected once. This chain joins TRBV10-3 and TRBJ1-5, with D uncertain. Trimming took 0 bases from V and 5 from J, leaving 20 bases between them. Germline lookup yields CDR1 ENHRY and CDR2 SYGVKD. There are 18 residues in the CDR3. The CDR3 nucleotides are TGTGCCATCAGTGAGTCGAAGCCGCGCAGTAGGAGTGATCAGCCCCAGCATTTT. Its translation: CAISESKPRSRSDQPQHF.

The chain joins TRBV6-5 to TRBJ2-7; no reliable D call. The CDR3 totals 14 residues. V dropped 6 bases and J dropped 4 bases, with 16 bases sitting between them. Germline CDR1 is MNHEY and CDR2 is SVGAGI. Written as DNA, the CDR3 is TGTGCCAGCAGGCCTGGTCAGAGGTTGTACGAGCAGTACTTC. This codes for CASRPGQRLYEQYF.

This clone has only a few counts. The rearrangement links TRBV6-1 to TRBJ2-2, with 11 bases identical to TRBD1. The CDR3 has 15 amino acids. The germline V gene encodes CDR1 MNHNS and CDR2 SASEGT. The J segment lost 4 bases and the V segment lost 7 bases, leaving 5 bases of the junction unmatched. The CDR3 nucleotides are TGTGCCAGCACCCGGGGACAGGGGGGCACCGGGGAGCTGTTTTTT. Translated: CASTRGQGGTGELFF.

The gene calls are TRBV27 and TRBJ2-7; TRBD1 agrees at 8 bases. CDR3 size: 16 residues. J was trimmed by 5 bases and V by 5 bases; bases with no gene match: 14. Germline loops: CDR1 MNHEY, CDR2 SMNVEV (reference sequence). The CDR3 nucleotides read TGTGCCAGCAGTCAGGCCTGGACAGGGCCGGCGGACGAGCAGTACTTC. Residues: CASSQAWTGPADEQYF.

In nucleotides, the CDR3 is TGTGCCAGCAGCTCCACCCGGGGAGACGAGCAGTACTTC. This sequence encodes CASSSTRGDEQYF. The chain couples TRBV5-6 to TRBJ2-7; possibly TRBD2 for D (5 bases). V was clipped by 3 bases and J by 5 bases, with 12 bases between them. Germline CDR1 is SGHDT and CDR2 is YYEEEE. The CDR3 spans 13 residues.

The chain employs TRBV19 and TRBJ2-5, with TRBD2 identical over 13 bases. The germline V gene encodes CDR1 LNHDA and CDR2 SQIVND (reference sequence). The length of the CDR3 is 15 residues. Trimming at V came to 3 bases and at J to 5 bases, leaving 3 bases not matched to a gene. In nucleotides, the CDR3 is TGTGCCAGTAGTATCGGGACTAGCGGGGTGGAGACCCAGTACTTC. Its protein product is CASSIGTSGVETQYF.

The chain joins TRBV6-5 to TRBJ2-2; TRBD2 aligns across 7 bases. The J segment lost 0 bases and the V segment lost 8 bases, leaving 3 bases of the junction unmatched. The CDR3 totals 14 residues. Germline CDR1 MNHEY, CDR2 SVGAGI. The CDR3 loop reads CASRSGANTGELFF. The CDR3 nucleotides read TGTGCCAGCCGAAGCGGGGCGAACACCGGGGAGCTGTTTTTT.

The rearrangement uses TRBV4-3 and TRBJ2-1; 8 positions match TRBD2. Per germline, CDR1 LGHNA and CDR2 YSLEER. The CDR3 loop spans 16 amino acids. The V segment lost 0 bases and the J segment 6 bases; nucleotides outside the gene matches: 7. The CDR3 nucleotides read TGCGCCAGCAGCCAAGAAGGACTAGCATTGCCCAATGAGCAGTTCTTC. Translated, it gives CASSQEGLALPNEQFF.

The chain couples TRBV4-1 to TRBJ1-4, with 9 positions matching TRBD1. The germline gives CDR1 MGHRA, CDR2 YSYEKL. This CDR3 region has 15 residues. The V segment lost 4 bases and the J segment 6 bases; nucleotides outside the gene matches: 6. DNA of the CDR3: TGCGCCAGCAGCCGGCAGACAGGGGGTTATGAAAAACTGTTTTTT. It codes for CASSRQTGGYEKLFF.

This chain uses TRBV19 with TRBJ2-7; TRBD1 is a possible D gene (6 bases). Germline V gene sequence: CDR1 LNHDA, CDR2 SQIVND (reference sequence). Between the trimmed V and J ends, which lost 1 base and 4 bases, there was a span of 8 bases. The CDR3 is 13 amino acids. CDR3 coding DNA: TGTGCCAGTAGTATAGGGACAGATTACGAGCAGTACTTC. Translating it yields CASSIGTDYEQYF.

The chain uses TRBV6-4 and TRBJ2-3, with D perhaps matching TRBD1 (5 bases). The CDR3 runs 16 residues. V was pared by 0 bases and J by 3 bases, with 13 bases between. Germline values: CDR1 MRHNA, CDR2 SNTAGT. This chain's CDR3 is CASSDSFRDGTDTQYF. The CDR3 region has the DNA TGTGCCAGCAGTGACTCTTTCAGGGATGGAACAGATACGCAGTATTTT.